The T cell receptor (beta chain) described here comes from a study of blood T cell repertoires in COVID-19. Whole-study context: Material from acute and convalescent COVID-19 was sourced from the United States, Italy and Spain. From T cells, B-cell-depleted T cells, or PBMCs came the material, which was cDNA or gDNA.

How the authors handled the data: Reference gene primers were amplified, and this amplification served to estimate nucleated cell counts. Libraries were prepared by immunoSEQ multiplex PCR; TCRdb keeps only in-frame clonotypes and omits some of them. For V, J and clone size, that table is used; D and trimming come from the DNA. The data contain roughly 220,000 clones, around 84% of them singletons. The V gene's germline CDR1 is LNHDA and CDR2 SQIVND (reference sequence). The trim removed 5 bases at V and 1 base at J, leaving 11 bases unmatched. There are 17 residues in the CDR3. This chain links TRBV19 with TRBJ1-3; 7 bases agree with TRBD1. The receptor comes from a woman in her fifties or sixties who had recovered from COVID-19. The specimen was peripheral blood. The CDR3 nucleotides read TGTGCCAGTAGTTTCGGGACAGTGGCCTCTTCTGGAAACACCATATATTTT. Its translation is CASSFGTVASSGNTIYF.